The clone carrying this T cell receptor beta chain was detected ten times or more. Its antigen is still unknown. The DNA ends 3 residues before the CDR3 does, and the rest of the CDR3 is filled in from the germline J gene. Blood samples were heparinized, about 5 to 8 ml per donor. This entry is derived from a study of T cell clonality in common variable immunodeficiency. Study-level findings and limits: Common variable immunodeficiency TCR beta sequences reportedly had fewer deletions and N-nucleotide insertions.

In germline, CDR1 is DFQATT, CDR2 SNEGSKA (reference sequence). There are 14 residues in the CDR3. Between the trimmed V and J ends, which lost 3 bases and 0 bases, there was a span of 11 bases. Sequenced by immunoSEQ multiplex PCR; TCRdb stores in-frame clones only, minus some. Observed in the sample are tens of thousands of clones, none of them singletons. The V call is TRBV20-1, the J call TRBJ1-2, with a weak D call TRBD1 (6 bases). Sequencing was done on a sample of peripheral blood mononuclear cells. This TCR was sampled from a person between 18 and 70 years old in good health. CDR3 sequence: CSASAGTTNYGYTF. The CDR3 DNA, read in part, is TGCAGTGCTAGCGCCGGGACAACTAACTATGGC.